What follows is one T cell receptor beta chain and its context. The CDR3 runs to 15 residues. In germline, CDR1 is MDHEN, CDR2 SYDVKM. J gave up 0 bases and V 6 bases, and 5 bases lay outside the gene matches. This record belongs to a study of PD-L1 blockade in urothelial cancer. In the study overall: Each participant's history included 0 to 3 prior chemotherapy regimens. Peripheral blood specimens exhibited a median yield of approximately 140,000 T cells.

Time point noted: pretreatment peripheral blood. Using immunoSEQ multiplex PCR, the repertoire was profiled, and TCRdb retains in-frame clones only, with some absent. This sample has some 100,000 clones; around 90% occur once, and the top ten carry 0.85% to 1%. The sample in question was PBMCs, obtained around atezolizumab (anti-PD-L1) treatment. This TCR came from a woman at least 80 years old with urothelial cancer. This chain uses TRBV28 with TRBJ2-1; 7 bases agree with TRBD1. In DNA form, the CDR3 reads TGTGCCAGCAGCCTGGGACAGAGCTCCTACAATGAGCAGTTCTTC. Translation gives CASSLGQSSYNEQFF.